The 16 T cell receptor beta chains in this list originate from one sample, sequenced in a study of T cell responses to AZD1222 COVID-19 vaccine. Clones were sequenced by immunoSEQ multiplex PCR, and TCRdb holds only the in-frame ones, with some missing. The table lists approximately 110,000 clones, about four fifths of them singletons, with 4.5% to 6% in the top ten. The sequencing here drew on peripheral blood, taken on day 0 of AZD1222 vaccination. These receptors were collected from an adult in good health.

This clone has only a few counts. This chain joins TRBV20-1 and TRBJ1-2, with 8 bases matching TRBD1. The germline gives CDR1 DFQATT, CDR2 SNEGSKA (reference sequence). The trim removed 3 bases at V and 4 bases at J, leaving 13 bases unmatched. This CDR3 is 16 amino acids long. The CDR3 protein is CSASPSGQGMGYGYTF. In DNA, the CDR3 is TGCAGTGCTAGTCCCTCCGGACAGGGAATGGGCTATGGCTACACCTTC.

This chain joins TRBV11-3 and TRBJ2-5; 7 nucleotides match TRBD2. The V segment lost 4 bases and the J segment 4 bases; nucleotides outside the gene matches: 6. This CDR3 comprises 14 residues. Germline lookup yields CDR1 SGHNT and CDR2 YENEEA. In DNA, the CDR3 is TGTGCCAGCAGCTGGGGAGGGGAGGGAGAGACCCAGTACTTC. Translating gives CASSWGGEGETQYF.

This clone was counted a single time. As DNA, the CDR3 is TGTGCCAGCAGTGAATTCCCCAGCTCTGGAAACACCATATATTTT. Its protein product is CASSEFPSSGNTIYF. The chain combines TRBV25-1 with TRBJ1-3; no reliable D call. V was cut by 1 base and J by 0 bases, with 7 bases left in between. Germline V CDR1 and CDR2: MGHDK, SYGVNS. The CDR3 contains 15 residues.

The chain couples TRBV7-9 to TRBJ1-6; D uncertain. In germline, CDR1 is SEHNR, CDR2 FQNEAQ (reference sequence). The CDR3 is made up of 15 amino acids. V lost 2 bases, J lost 8 bases, and 13 bases lay in between. CDR3 loop: CASSLRSLGDSPLHF. The CDR3 nucleotides are TGTGCCAGCAGCTTACGGTCCCTTGGGGATTCACCCCTCCACTTT.

V is TRBV30 and J is TRBJ2-5; D might be TRBD1 or TRBD2, each matching 6 bases. Germline lookup yields CDR1 GTSNPN and CDR2 SVGIG (reference sequence). The V and J ends lost 3 bases and 9 bases respectively, with 17 bases between them. The CDR3 is 13 residues long. CDR3 DNA: TGTGCCTGGAGCAGGGTCCCGGAGGGGGCCCAGTACTTC. Protein sequence: CAWSRVPEGAQYF.

The chain employs TRBV15 and TRBJ1-5; D perhaps matches TRBD1 (5 bases). Per the germline V gene, CDR1 is LNHNV and CDR2 is YYDKDF (reference sequence). Deletions cut 3 bases from V and 3 bases from J, with 21 bases between. The CDR3 totals 18 residues. Here the CDR3 DNA reads TGTGCCACCAGCAGGATAGAGGGGCTTGGGCTCTCCAATCAGCCCCAGCATTTT. As protein: CATSRIEGLGLSNQPQHF.

V gene TRBV5-6 combines with J gene TRBJ2-5, with TRBD1 identical over 8 bases. With V trimmed by 4 bases and J by 5 bases, 13 bases remained unmatched. The CDR3 is 16 residues long. Germline V gene lookup returns CDR1 SGHDT and CDR2 YYEEEE. Here the CDR3 reads CASSPKAGGIRETQYF. CDR3 DNA sequence: TGTGCCAGCAGCCCCAAGGCAGGGGGCATTAGGGAGACCCAGTACTTC.

The chain couples TRBV5-4 to TRBJ2-3, with D possibly called TRBD1 or TRBD2 (7 bases each). V lost 5 bases, J lost 4 bases, and 14 bases lay in between. The V gene's germline CDR1 is SGHNT and CDR2 YYREEE (reference sequence). The CDR3 extends over 14 amino acids. The CDR3 DNA reads as TGTGCCAGCAGTGGGAGGGGGCTGCCAGATACGCAGTATTTT. Its translation is CASSGRGLPDTQYF.

V and J are TRBV19 and TRBJ1-5; D is possibly TRBD1 (5 bases). This CDR3 spans 17 amino acids. The V end was cut by 5 bases, the J end by 5 bases, with 22 bases between. Germline loops: CDR1 LNHDA, CDR2 SQIVND (reference sequence). The DNA of the CDR3 is TGTGCCAGTAGTCAGCCATGGGTGTGGGGCCGCGATCAGCCCCAGCATTTT. As protein: CASSQPWVWGRDQPQHF.

The chain's CDR3 is CASRWGQGGNQPQHF. CDR3 DNA sequence: TGTGCCAGCAGGTGGGGACAGGGAGGCAATCAGCCCCAGCATTTT. The chain has TRBV28 and TRBJ1-5, with 9 bases lining up with TRBD1. With 6 bases clipped from V and 2 bases from J, the junction kept 5 bases outside the gene matches. CDR3 length: 15 amino acids. The V gene's germline CDR1 is MDHEN and CDR2 SYDVKM.

The chain links TRBV7-9 to TRBJ2-1, with D uncertain. From germline, CDR1 is SEHNR and CDR2 FQNEAQ (reference sequence). The CDR3 loop spans 13 amino acids. V lost 4 bases, J lost 2 bases, and 6 bases lay in between. Written as DNA, the CDR3 is TGTGCCAGCAGCTCACTCGCCTACAATGAGCAGTTCTTC. Translating gives CASSSLAYNEQFF.

The chain joins TRBV23-1 to TRBJ1-2, with TRBD1 identical over 7 bases. TRBV23-1 is known as an ORF, though its function is uncertain. The CDR3 loop spans 15 amino acids. Losses at the gene ends were 4 bases for V and 1 base for J; bases not matched to a gene: 6. The CDR3, as DNA: TGCGCCAGCAGTCCCCCACAGGGGCTTAACTATGGCTACACCTTC. It translates to CASSPPQGLNYGYTF.

The chain combines TRBV19 with TRBJ1-2; TRBD1 is a possible D gene (5 bases). Trimming removed 3 bases at V and 7 bases at J, with 9 bases between. The CDR3 runs to 12 residues. Germline V gene lookup returns CDR1 LNHDA and CDR2 SQIVND (reference sequence). CDR3 in amino acids: CASSIAGIGYTF. For the CDR3, the DNA is TGTGCCAGTAGTATTGCAGGGATTGGCTACACCTTC.

CDR3: CASSVAGGDNEQFF. CDR3 DNA sequence: TGTGCCAGCAGCGTAGCGGGGGGGGATAATGAGCAGTTCTTC. The chain has TRBV9 and TRBJ2-1, with TRBD2 matching 8 bases. The CDR3 length is 14 residues. Germline V gene lookup returns CDR1 SGDLS and CDR2 YYNGEE. Trimming at V came to 0 bases and at J to 7 bases, leaving 3 bases not matched to a gene. Together with reference TRBV9 and TRBJ2-1, the CDR3 gives the full variable domain: DSGVTQTPKHLITATGQRVTLRCSPRSGDLSVYWYQQSLDQGLQFLIQYYNGEERAKGNILERFSAQQFPDLHSELNLSSLELGDSALYFCASSVAGGDNEQFFGPGTRLTVL.

J is TRBJ1-5 and V is TRBV7-9, with D unresolved. The CDR3 consists of 13 residues. The V end lost 2 bases, the J end lost 4 bases, and 6 bases lay between the germline ends. Germline CDR1 is SEHNR and CDR2 is FQNEAQ (reference sequence). CDR3 in amino acids: CASSLFQNQPQHF. The CDR3 region has the DNA TGTGCCAGCAGCTTATTCCAGAATCAGCCCCAGCATTTT.

The rearrangement uses TRBV6-6 and TRBJ2-7; a weak D match, TRBD1 (5 bases). Germline V gene sequence: CDR1 MNHNY, CDR2 SVGAGI (reference sequence). The CDR3 spans 13 residues. Trimming took 5 bases from V and 3 from J, leaving 11 bases between them. CDR3 sequence reads: CASSPGNRYEQYF. The CDR3, as DNA: TGTGCCAGCAGTCCAGGGAATCGCTACGAGCAGTACTTC.